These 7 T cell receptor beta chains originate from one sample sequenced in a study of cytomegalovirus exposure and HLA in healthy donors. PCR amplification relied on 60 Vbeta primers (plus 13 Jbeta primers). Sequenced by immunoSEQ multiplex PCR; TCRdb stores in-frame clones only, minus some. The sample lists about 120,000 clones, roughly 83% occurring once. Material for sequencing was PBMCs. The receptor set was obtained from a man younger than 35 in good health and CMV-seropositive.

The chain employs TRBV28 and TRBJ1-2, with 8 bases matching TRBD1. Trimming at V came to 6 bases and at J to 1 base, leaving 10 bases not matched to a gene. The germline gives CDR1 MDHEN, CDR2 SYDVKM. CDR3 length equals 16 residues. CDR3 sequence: CASSAPTGGSNYGYTF. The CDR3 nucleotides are TGTGCCAGCAGCGCTCCTACAGGGGGGAGTAACTATGGCTACACCTTC.

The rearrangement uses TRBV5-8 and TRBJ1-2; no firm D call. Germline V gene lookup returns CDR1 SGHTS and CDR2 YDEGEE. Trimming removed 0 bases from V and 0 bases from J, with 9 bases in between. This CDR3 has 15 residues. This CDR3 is CASSLAGLANYGYTF. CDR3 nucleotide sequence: TGTGCCAGCAGCTTGGCGGGGTTAGCTAACTATGGCTACACCTTC. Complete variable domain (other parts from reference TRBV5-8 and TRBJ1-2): EAGVTQSPTHLIKTRGQQATLRCSPISGHTSVYWYQQALGLGLQFLLWYDEGEERNRGNFPPRFSGRQFPNYSSELNVNALELEDSALYLCASSLAGLANYGYTFGSGTRLTVV.

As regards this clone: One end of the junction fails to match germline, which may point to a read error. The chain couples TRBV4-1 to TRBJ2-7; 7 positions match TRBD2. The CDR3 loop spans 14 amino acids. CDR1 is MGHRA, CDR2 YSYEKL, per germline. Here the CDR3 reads CASSPGLADYGQYF. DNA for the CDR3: TGCGCCAGCTCTCCCGGGCTAGCGGACTACGGGCAGTACTTC.

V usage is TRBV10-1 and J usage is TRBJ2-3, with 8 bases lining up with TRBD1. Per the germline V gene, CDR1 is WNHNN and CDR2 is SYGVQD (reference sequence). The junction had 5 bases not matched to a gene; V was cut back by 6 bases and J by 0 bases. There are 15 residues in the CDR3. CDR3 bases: TGCGCCAGCAGCCTGGACAGGGCTAGCACAGATACGCAGTATTTT. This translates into CASSLDRASTDTQYF.

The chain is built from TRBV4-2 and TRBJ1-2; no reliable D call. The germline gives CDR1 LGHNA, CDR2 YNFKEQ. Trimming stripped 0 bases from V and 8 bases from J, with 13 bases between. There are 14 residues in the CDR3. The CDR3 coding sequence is TGTGCCAGCAGCCAAGAGAGGTCGTCTTGGGGCTACACCTTC. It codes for CASSQERSSWGYTF.

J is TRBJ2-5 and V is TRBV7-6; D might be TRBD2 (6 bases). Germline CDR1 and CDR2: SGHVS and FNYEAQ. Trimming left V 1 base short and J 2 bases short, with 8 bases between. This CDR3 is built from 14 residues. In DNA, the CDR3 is TGTGCCAGCAGCTTAGTTGGGGGGCAAGAGACCCAGTACTTC. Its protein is CASSLVGGQETQYF.

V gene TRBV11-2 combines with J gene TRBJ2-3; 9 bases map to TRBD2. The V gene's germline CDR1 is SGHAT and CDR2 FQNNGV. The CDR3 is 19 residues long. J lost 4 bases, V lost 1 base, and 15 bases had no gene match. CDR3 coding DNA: TGTGCCAGCAGCTTAGGCCCCGAACCATTCGCGGGGGGGCCAGATACGCAGTATTTT. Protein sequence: CASSLGPEPFAGGPDTQYF.